This TCR beta chain appears in the sequencing data of a study of PD-1 blockade in classical Hodgkin lymphoma (dated by TCRdb to 2019 to 2021). Study-level background: The study used CyTOF and TCR beta sequencing to define a peripheral blood immune signature of response to PD-1 blockade in classical Hodgkin lymphoma. Paper-wide results and their limitations: The study was limited to a single clinical trial cohort, and causes of repertoire differences, possibly disease activity or prior therapy, remained undefined. Baseline TCR diversity was reported as lower in newly diagnosed patients than in healthy donors, and lower still in relapsed/refractory patients.

The time point label, read with the paper, signifies: newly diagnosed, previously untreated cHL patient sample. A Miltenyi CD4+ T cell isolation kit was used for magnetic negative selection to purify CD4+ T cells from thawed PBMCs. As a comparison group for the relapsed/refractory trial patients, PBMCs were sequenced from patients with newly diagnosed, previously untreated classical Hodgkin lymphoma. Peripheral blood was collected in 8 mL Vacutainer Cell Preparation Tubes, from which PBMCs were isolated by centrifugation and then cryopreserved. Purified CD4+ and CD8+ fractions were generated only in cases for which an additional PBMC sample was available. Magnetically labelled cells were removed on LS columns in a quadroMACS separator, and the flow-through was retained as the purified fraction. Regarding this clone: Its antigen is unknown. No base-level quality is on record; no much larger clone is a single base apart.

The Qiagen DNeasy kit was used to extract genomic DNA both from unsorted PBMCs and from the negatively selected CD4+ and CD8+ fractions. Using primers that anneal to V and J segments, immunoSEQ multiplex PCR amplified the TCR beta CDR3 regions. A synthetic immune receptor repertoire was used to minimize amplification bias, and any residual bias was removed computationally once sequencing was done. The authors' analysis ran thus. Custom Python scripts were used to quantify repertoire diversity as the Shannon entropy index. Unsorted, CD4+ and CD8+ repertoires were analyzed separately, except for combined analyses in which CD4+ and CD8+ sequences were merged in silico. What TCRdb holds here is the immuneACCESS table cut down to in-frame rearrangements. Part of the clones is not present; checked against another copy, under half of the missing clones reflect an unresolved V gene, and the others are unexplained. The DNA gave D and trimming, while V, J and clone size come from that table. The sample table lists about 16,000 clones, about 90% of them with a count of one. The ten most abundant clones make up 0.51% of the sample.

The sequence came from a human donor with classical Hodgkin lymphoma. Sequenced material: CD4+ T cells from blood.

The nucleotide sequence is given as TGTGCCAGCAGCTTTGGCGGGGCCCCCTTACAGCAGTACTTC. It specifies CASSFGGAPLQQYF. The sequence links TRBV7-9 to TRBJ2-7, with TRBD2 tentatively as D gene (6 bases match). The CDR3 measures 14 amino acids from cysteine to phenylalanine. The DNA shown is the 42-base CDR3, in frame from base 1. Taken from the germline V gene (reference sequence), the CDR1 and CDR2 loops are SEHNR and FQNEAQ. V drops 3 bases and J drops 8 bases, leaving 17 bases in between.